The sequence of this T cell receptor beta chain was determined in a study of cytomegalovirus exposure and HLA in healthy donors. The study's findings and limits: A missense variant in DCLRE1C was later tied to TCR beta V- and J-gene trimming.

Regarding this clone: Antigen: not known.

In the PCR, 60 Vbeta and 13 Jbeta primers were used. The repertoire was sequenced with immunoSEQ multiplex PCR; TCRdb's copy has only in-frame clones and lacks some. Of 150,000 to 200,000 clones in the sample, over 70% are singletons; the top ten hold approximately 3.8%. The CDR3 is 16 amino acids. The V gene end was trimmed by 1 base and the J gene end by 2 bases; junction bases not matched to a gene: 8. Germline CDR1 reads MGHDK; CDR2 reads SYGVNS. Healthy bone marrow donors formed the donor group. The chain recombines TRBV25-1 with TRBJ2-7; 7 bases fit TRBD1. Sample: PBMCs. The sequence was obtained from a middle-aged man in good health and CMV-seronegative. The CDR3, as DNA: TGTGCCAGCAGTGAATTTGGGGACAGCAGCCCCTACGAGCAGTACTTC. Translated: CASSEFGDSSPYEQYF.